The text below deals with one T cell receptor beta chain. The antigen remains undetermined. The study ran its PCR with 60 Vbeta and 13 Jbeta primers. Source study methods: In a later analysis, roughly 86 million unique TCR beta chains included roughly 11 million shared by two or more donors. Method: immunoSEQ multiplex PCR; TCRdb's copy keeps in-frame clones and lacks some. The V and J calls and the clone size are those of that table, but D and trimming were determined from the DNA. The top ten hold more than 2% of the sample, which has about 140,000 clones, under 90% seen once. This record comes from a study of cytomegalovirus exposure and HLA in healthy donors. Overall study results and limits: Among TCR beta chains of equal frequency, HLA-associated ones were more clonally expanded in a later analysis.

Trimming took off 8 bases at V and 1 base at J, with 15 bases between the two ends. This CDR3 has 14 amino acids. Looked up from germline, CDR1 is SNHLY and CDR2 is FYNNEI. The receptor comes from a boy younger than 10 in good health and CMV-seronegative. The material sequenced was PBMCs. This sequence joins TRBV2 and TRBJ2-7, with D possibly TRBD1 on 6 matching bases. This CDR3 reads CASGKTTGSYEQYF. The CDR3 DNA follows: TGTGCCAGCGGGAAAACCACAGGGTCCTACGAGCAGTACTTC.